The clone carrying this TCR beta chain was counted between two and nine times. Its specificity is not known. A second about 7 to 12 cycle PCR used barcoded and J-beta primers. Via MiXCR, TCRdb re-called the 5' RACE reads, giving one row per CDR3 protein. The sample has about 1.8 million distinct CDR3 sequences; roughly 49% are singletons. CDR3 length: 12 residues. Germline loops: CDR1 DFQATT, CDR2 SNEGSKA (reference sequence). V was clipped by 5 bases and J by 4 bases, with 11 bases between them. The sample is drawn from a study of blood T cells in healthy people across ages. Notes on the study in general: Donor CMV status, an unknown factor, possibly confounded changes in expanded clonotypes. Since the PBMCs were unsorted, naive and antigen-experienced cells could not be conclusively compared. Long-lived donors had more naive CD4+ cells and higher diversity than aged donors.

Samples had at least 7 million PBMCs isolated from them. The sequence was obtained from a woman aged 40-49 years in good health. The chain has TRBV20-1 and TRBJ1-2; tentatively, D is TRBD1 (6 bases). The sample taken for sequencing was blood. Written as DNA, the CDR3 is TGCAGTGCTCACAGGGTTCCCTATGGCTACACCTTC. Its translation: CSAHRVPYGYTF.